The sequence of this T cell receptor (beta chain) was determined in a study of cytomegalovirus exposure and HLA in healthy donors. Amplification used 60 Vbeta primers and 13 Jbeta primers. Repertoires were generated with immunoSEQ multiplex PCR, while TCRdb's copy carries only in-frame clones and drops some. This table holds around 200,000 clones. This receptor was identified in a girl aged 2 to 9 in good health and CMV-seropositive. The sequenced sample was PBMCs.

The CDR3, as DNA: TGTGCCAGCAGCCAAGGTCAGGTCGGAACGGTCACCGGGGAGCTGTTTTTT. Residues: CASSQGQVGTVTGELFF. The chain couples TRBV14 to TRBJ2-2; D remains unclear. V was shortened by 1 base and J by 4 bases, with 16 bases between the two germline ends. Germline CDR1 SGHDN, CDR2 FVKESK. The CDR3 length is 17 residues.